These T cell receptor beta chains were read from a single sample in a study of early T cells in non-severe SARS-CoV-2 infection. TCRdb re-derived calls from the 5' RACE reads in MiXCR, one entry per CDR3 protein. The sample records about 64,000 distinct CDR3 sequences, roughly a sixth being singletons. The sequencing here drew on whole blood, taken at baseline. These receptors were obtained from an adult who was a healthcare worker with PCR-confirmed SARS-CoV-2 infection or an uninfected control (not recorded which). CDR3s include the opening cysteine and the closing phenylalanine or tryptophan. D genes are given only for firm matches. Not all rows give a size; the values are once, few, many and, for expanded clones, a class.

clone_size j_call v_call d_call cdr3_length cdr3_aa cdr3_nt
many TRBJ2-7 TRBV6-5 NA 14 CASSFDPSSYEQYF TGTGCCAGCAGTTTTGACCCATCCTCCTACGAGCAGTACTTC
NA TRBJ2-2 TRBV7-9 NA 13 CASSLSNTGELFF TGTGCCAGCAGCTTATCGAACACCGGGGAGCTGTTTTTT
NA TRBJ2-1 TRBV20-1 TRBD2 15 CSARVVGRGYNEQFF TGCAGTGCTAGAGTAGTCGGGAGGGGATACAATGAGCAGTTCTTC
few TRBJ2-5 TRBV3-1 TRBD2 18 CASSQKPRLAGAQETQYF TGTGCCAGCAGCCAAAAGCCCAGACTAGCGGGGGCTCAAGAGACCCAGTACTTC
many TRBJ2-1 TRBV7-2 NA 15 CASSLGSGGYNEQFF TGTGCCAGCAGCTTAGGGTCTGGGGGATACAATGAGCAGTTCTTC
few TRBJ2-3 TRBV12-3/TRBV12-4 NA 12 CASSLRPDTQYF TGTGCCAGCAGTTTACGGCCAGATACGCAGTATTTT
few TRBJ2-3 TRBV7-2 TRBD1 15 CASSATGGYLDTQYF TGTGCCAGCAGCGCAACAGGGGGATATCTAGATACGCAGTATTTT
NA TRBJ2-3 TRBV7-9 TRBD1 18 CASSRYNLQGGRTDTQYF TGTGCCAGCAGCCGATACAATCTACAGGGGGGCAGGACAGATACGCAGTATTTT
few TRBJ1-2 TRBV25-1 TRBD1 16 CASSGRGPELYYGYTF TGTGCCAGCAGCGGAAGGGGGCCAGAACTCTACTATGGCTACACCTTC
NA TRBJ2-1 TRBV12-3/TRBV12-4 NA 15 CASSLEARNIYEQFF TGTGCCAGCAGTTTAGAAGCGAGGAATATCTATGAGCAGTTCTTC
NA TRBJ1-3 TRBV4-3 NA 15 CASSLGRVAGNTIYF TGCGCCAGCAGCCTCGGCAGGGTGGCGGGAAACACCATATATTTT
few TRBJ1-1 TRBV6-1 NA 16 CASSEVGVRRGPEAFF TGTGCCAGCAGTGAAGTAGGAGTCCGGAGAGGGCCTGAAGCTTTCTTT
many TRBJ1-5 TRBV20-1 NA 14 CSALSQKGNQPQHF TGCAGTGCTCTGTCTCAAAAGGGCAATCAGCCCCAGCATTTT
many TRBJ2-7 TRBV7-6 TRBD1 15 CASSLETGGFYEQYF TGTGCCAGCAGCTTAGAAACAGGGGGCTTCTACGAGCAGTACTTC
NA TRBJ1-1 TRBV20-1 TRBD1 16 CSARAMDRVGETEAFF TGCAGTGCTAGAGCGATGGACAGGGTAGGGGAGACTGAAGCTTTCTTT
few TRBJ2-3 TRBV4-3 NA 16 CASSQDPYPSGDTQYF TGCGCCAGCAGCCAAGATCCCTACCCAAGCGGGGATACGCAGTATTTT
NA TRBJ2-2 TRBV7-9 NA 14 CASSFSRNTGELFF TGTGCCAGCAGCTTTTCAAGAAACACCGGGGAGCTGTTTTTT
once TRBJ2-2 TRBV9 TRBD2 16 CASSPPSGGNTGELFF TGTGCCAGCAGCCCTCCTAGCGGGGGTAACACCGGGGAGCTGTTTTTT
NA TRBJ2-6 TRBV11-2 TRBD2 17 CASSFWPRGGGTNVLTF TGTGCCAGCAGCTTTTGGCCGCGGGGGGGCGGGACCAACGTCCTGACTTTC
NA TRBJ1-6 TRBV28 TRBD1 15 CASRPQGAGNSPLHF TGTGCCAGCAGGCCACAGGGGGCCGGTAATTCACCCCTCCACTTT
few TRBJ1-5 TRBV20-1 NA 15 CSASDRGESNQPQHF TGCAGTGCTAGTGACCGTGGGGAAAGCAATCAGCCCCAGCATTTT
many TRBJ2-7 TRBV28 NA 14 CASRPLKGGKEQYF TGTGCCAGCAGACCTCTTAAAGGGGGTAAAGAGCAGTACTTC
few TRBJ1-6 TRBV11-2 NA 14 CASSSGGMNSPLHF TGTGCCAGCAGCTCGGGGGGAATGAATTCACCCCTCCACTTT